What follows are 25 T cell receptor beta chains derived from one specimen sequenced in a study of blood T cell repertoires in COVID-19. Sequencing used immunoSEQ multiplex PCR; TCRdb keeps in-frame clones, though not all of them. The profile shows about 130,000 clones, roughly 84% of them singletons. Sequencing was performed on peripheral blood. These receptors were obtained from a woman at least 80 years old with acute or convalescent COVID-19.

V usage is TRBV6-1 and J usage is TRBJ1-6; D remains unclear. Trimming cost V 5 bases and J 7 bases, with 6 bases left between them. The germline CDR1 and CDR2 sequences are MNHNS and SASEGT. The CDR3 runs to 12 residues. Here the CDR3 DNA reads TGTGCCAGCAGTTGGCCCAATTCACCCCTCCACTTT. Translating gives CASSWPNSPLHF.

The chain has TRBV9 and TRBJ1-6; TRBD1 agrees at 9 bases. V shed 1 base, J shed 8 bases, and the junction held 1 base outside the gene matches. The CDR3 runs to 14 residues. Germline CDR1 and CDR2: SGDLS and YYNGEE. CDR3: CASSVTGGDSPLHF. CDR3 nucleotides: TGTGCCAGCAGCGTAACAGGGGGCGATTCACCCCTCCACTTT.

V usage is TRBV14 and J usage is TRBJ2-7; tentatively, D is TRBD1 (5 bases). Germline loops: CDR1 SGHDN, CDR2 FVKESK. The CDR3 covers 12 residues. V was clipped by 3 bases and J by 10 bases, with 13 bases between them. Here the CDR3 DNA reads TGTGCCAGCAGCCAGGGGTTGACAGAACAGTACTTC. As protein: CASSQGLTEQYF.

This chain connects TRBV19 to TRBJ2-2; D is ambiguous. The V end lost 6 bases, the J end lost 1 base, and 18 bases lay between the germline ends. The CDR3 has 17 residues. From germline, CDR1 is LNHDA and CDR2 SQIVND (reference sequence). The CDR3: CASSLPKTRMNTGELFF. The CDR3 DNA reads as TGTGCCAGTAGCTTACCTAAGACACGGATGAACACCGGGGAGCTGTTTTTT.

The chain carries TRBV2 and TRBJ2-3, with 13 positions matching TRBD2. V was pared by 9 bases and J by 3 bases, with 3 bases of the junction left unmatched. CDR1 and CDR2 from the germline V gene are SNHLY and FYNNEI. This CDR3 has 14 residues. CDR3 bases: TGTGCCAGTAGACTAGCGGGAGGAACAGATACGCAGTATTTT. Translating it yields CASRLAGGTDTQYF.

The V call is TRBV3-1 (or the pseudogene TRBV3-2), the J call TRBJ1-2, with 8 bases matching TRBD1. The germline V gene encodes CDR1 LGHDT and CDR2 YNNKEL (reference sequence). The CDR3 has 19 amino acids. Unmatched junction bases numbered 15, after V lost 2 bases and J lost 1 base. CDR3 bases: TGTGCCAGCAGCCAATTGTCGGGGGCAGGGGGCGCGGGTAACTATGGCTACACCTTC. It specifies CASSQLSGAGGAGNYGYTF.

The gene calls are TRBV19 and TRBJ2-3, with D perhaps matching TRBD2 (6 bases). V lost 8 bases to trimming and J lost 2 bases, with 8 bases between them. The CDR3 is made up of 12 amino acids. From germline, CDR1 is LNHDA and CDR2 SQIVND (reference sequence). The CDR3 DNA is TGTGCCAGTCGGGACTTCACAGATACGCAGTATTTT. This codes for CASRDFTDTQYF.

The V gene is TRBV12-5, the J gene TRBJ2-5; maybe TRBD2 (5 bases). The V end was cut by 0 bases, the J end by 2 bases, with 13 bases between. Germline loops: CDR1 LGHNT, CDR2 FRNRAP. The CDR3 spans 16 residues. CDR3 region: CASGLVRGDGQETQYF. In nucleotides, the CDR3 is TGTGCTAGTGGTTTGGTACGGGGAGACGGTCAAGAGACCCAGTACTTC. The full variable domain, completed using reference TRBV12-5 and TRBJ2-5, is DARVTQTPRHKVTEMGQEVTMRCQPILGHNTVFWYRQTMMQGLELLAYFRNRAPLDDSGMPKDRFSAEMPDATLATLKIQPSEPRDSAVYFCASGLVRGDGQETQYFGPGTRLLVL.

This clone was observed once. The rearrangement joins TRBV7-2 to TRBJ2-3, with 8 positions matching TRBD1. V gave up 1 base and J gave up 2 bases; unmatched junction bases: 8. The CDR3 spans 17 residues. CDR1 is SGHTA, CDR2 FQGNSA, per germline. The CDR3 DNA sequence: TGTGCCAGCAGCTTAGGTCGGAGGACAGGGTCCACAGATACGCAGTATTTT. This gives the protein CASSLGRRTGSTDTQYF.

The chain couples TRBV18 to TRBJ2-5, with D perhaps TRBD2 (6 bases). The CDR3 loop spans 14 amino acids. Germline CDR1 reads KGHSH; CDR2 reads LQKENI. V dropped 3 bases and J dropped 4 bases, with 12 bases sitting between them. The CDR3 here is CASSPQGGRETQYF. CDR3 nucleotides: TGTGCCAGCTCACCGCAGGGAGGTCGAGAGACCCAGTACTTC.

This chain links TRBV19 with TRBJ1-2, with TRBD1 as a possible D gene (5 bases). The CDR3 is made up of 15 amino acids. Between the trimmed V and J ends, which lost 0 bases and 2 bases, there was a span of 10 bases. The germline V gene has CDR1 LNHDA and CDR2 SQIVND (reference sequence). CDR3 in DNA: TGTGCCAGTAGTATAGATCGGGGGAACAACTATGGCTACACCTTC. Translating gives CASSIDRGNNYGYTF.

This rearrangement joins TRBV27 to TRBJ1-1, with D possibly matching TRBD1 (6 bases). The CDR3 covers 14 residues. V lost 4 bases and J lost 1, with 10 bases in between. Germline V lookup: CDR1 MNHEY, CDR2 SMNVEV (reference sequence). The CDR3, as DNA: TGTGCCAGCAGTTACAGGGAGGGGAACACTGAAGCTTTCTTT. Translating it yields CASSYREGNTEAFF.

CDR3 bases: TGTGCCAGTACTCAGGGGACGCGACTCAATCAGCCCCAGCATTTT. Its protein is CASTQGTRLNQPQHF. The rearrangement links TRBV6-5 to TRBJ1-5; TRBD1 is a possible D gene (6 bases). The CDR3 length is 15 residues. V lost 9 bases to trimming and J lost 3 bases, with 18 bases between them. Looked up from germline, CDR1 is MNHEY and CDR2 is SVGAGI.

The rearrangement links TRBV9 to TRBJ2-3, with 8 bases fitting TRBD2. This CDR3 has 16 residues. Trimming cost V 0 bases and J 6 bases; bases outside gene matches: 9. Germline V CDR1 and CDR2: SGDLS, YYNGEE. CDR3 in amino acids: CASSVDHGLAGDTQYF. The CDR3, as DNA: TGTGCCAGCAGCGTAGACCATGGACTAGCCGGTGATACGCAGTATTTT.

The rearrangement links TRBV28 to TRBJ1-5; D might be TRBD1 (5 bases). CDR3 size: 14 residues. In germline, CDR1 is MDHEN, CDR2 SYDVKM. Trimming cost V 3 bases and J 1 base, with 7 bases left between them. The DNA for the CDR3 is TGTGCCAGCAGTTTGGGGGGAAGCAATCAGCCCCAGCATTTT. Its translation is CASSLGGSNQPQHF.

The rearrangement joins TRBV6-2 or TRBV6-3 to TRBJ1-5; 7 nucleotides match TRBD1. Germline CDR1 and CDR2: MNHEY and SVGEGT. The CDR3 totals 15 residues. V was pared by 2 bases and J by 11 bases, with 12 bases of the junction left unmatched. CDR3 amino acids: CASSYDRARSGSQHF. CDR3 DNA sequence: TGTGCCAGCAGTTACGACAGGGCCCGTTCCGGGTCCCAGCATTTT.

This clone came up once. The J gene is TRBJ1-2, the V gene TRBV5-6, with D perhaps matching TRBD1 (6 bases). This CDR3 has 14 amino acids. V dropped 3 bases and J dropped 8 bases, with 17 bases sitting between them. Per the germline V gene, CDR1 is SGHDT and CDR2 is YYEEEE. The CDR3 region has the DNA TGTGCCAGCAGCTCTATAATACAGGGTCGCGGCTACACCTTC. Encoded protein: CASSSIIQGRGYTF.

The sample holds one count of this clone. The V gene is TRBV27, the J gene TRBJ2-6; D perhaps matches TRBD1 (6 bases). The germline gives CDR1 MNHEY, CDR2 SMNVEV (reference sequence). V was cut by 4 bases and J by 0 bases, with 16 bases left in between. CDR3 length: 18 residues. The CDR3 loop reads CASSSFDRISSGANVLTF. The CDR3 coding sequence is TGTGCCAGCAGTTCCTTCGACAGGATCAGCTCTGGGGCCAACGTCCTGACTTTC.

The chain couples TRBV5-1 to TRBJ1-1; the D is unclear. CDR1 and CDR2 (germline): SGHRS, YFSETQ. The CDR3 has 14 amino acids. The V end lost 2 bases, the J end lost 1 base, and 9 bases lay between the germline ends. CDR3 in DNA: TGCGCCAGCAGCTTACAAGATCAGAACACTGAAGCTTTCTTT. This translates into CASSLQDQNTEAFF.

This rearrangement joins TRBV27 to TRBJ2-6; 8 bases are a match to TRBD2. The germline V gene has CDR1 MNHEY and CDR2 SMNVEV (reference sequence). This CDR3 is 17 amino acids long. V trimming: 3 bases; J trimming: 0 bases; junction bases outside the gene matches: 4. The CDR3 loop is CASSFSGGSSGANVLTF. The DNA for the CDR3 is TGTGCCAGCAGTTTTTCGGGGGGGAGCTCTGGGGCCAACGTCCTGACTTTC. The full variable domain, completed using reference TRBV27 and TRBJ2-6, is EAQVTQNPRYLITVTGKKLTVTCSQNMNHEYMSWYRQDPGLGLRQIYYSMNVEVTDKGDVPEGYKVSRKEKRNFPLILESPSPNQTSLYFCASSFSGGSSGANVLTFGAGSRLTVL.

V is TRBV7-2 and J is TRBJ1-2, with D possibly matching TRBD1 (5 bases). This CDR3 spans 14 amino acids. Germline-derived CDR1 and CDR2 are SGHTA and FQGNSA. Trimming shortened V by 2 bases and J by 1 base, and 8 bases separated the two germline ends. The CDR3, as DNA: TGTGCCAGCAGCTTACGACAGATTAACTATGGCTACACCTTC. This translates into CASSLRQINYGYTF.

V usage is TRBV5-6 and J usage is TRBJ1-1; possibly TRBD1 for D (5 bases). CDR3 length: 13 residues. The V gene's germline CDR1 is SGHDT and CDR2 YYEEEE. Trimming cost V 1 base and J 7 bases, with 11 bases left between them. CDR3 region: CASSLKGASEAFF. DNA for the CDR3: TGTGCCAGCAGCTTGAAAGGGGCCAGTGAAGCTTTCTTT.

The chain links TRBV24-1 to TRBJ1-1, with D uncertain. Germline loops: CDR1 KGHDR, CDR2 SFDVKD. The CDR3 spans 11 residues. Trimming cost V 3 bases and J 7 bases, with 5 bases left between them. The CDR3 spells CATSDADEAFF. CDR3 DNA: TGTGCCACCAGTGATGCAGATGAAGCTTTCTTT.

The CDR3 loop reads CASSARLARIGNNEQFF. The CDR3, as DNA: TGTGCCAGCAGTGCCCGACTAGCGCGGATTGGGAACAATGAGCAGTTCTTC. The rearrangement uses TRBV6-1 and TRBJ2-1, with TRBD2 matching 8 bases. This CDR3 is 17 amino acids long. The germline V gene has CDR1 MNHNS and CDR2 SASEGT. J gave up 5 bases and V 4 bases, and 13 bases lay outside the gene matches.

This sequence joins TRBV7-3 and TRBJ2-1, with 8 bases matching TRBD1. J lost 9 bases, V lost 5 bases, and 12 bases had no gene match. The CDR3 is made up of 15 amino acids. Germline assignment: CDR1 SGHTA and CDR2 FQGTGA. CDR3 residues: CASSQDRVRSSEQFF. The CDR3 coding sequence is TGTGCCAGCAGCCAGGACAGGGTTCGGAGTAGTGAGCAGTTCTTC.